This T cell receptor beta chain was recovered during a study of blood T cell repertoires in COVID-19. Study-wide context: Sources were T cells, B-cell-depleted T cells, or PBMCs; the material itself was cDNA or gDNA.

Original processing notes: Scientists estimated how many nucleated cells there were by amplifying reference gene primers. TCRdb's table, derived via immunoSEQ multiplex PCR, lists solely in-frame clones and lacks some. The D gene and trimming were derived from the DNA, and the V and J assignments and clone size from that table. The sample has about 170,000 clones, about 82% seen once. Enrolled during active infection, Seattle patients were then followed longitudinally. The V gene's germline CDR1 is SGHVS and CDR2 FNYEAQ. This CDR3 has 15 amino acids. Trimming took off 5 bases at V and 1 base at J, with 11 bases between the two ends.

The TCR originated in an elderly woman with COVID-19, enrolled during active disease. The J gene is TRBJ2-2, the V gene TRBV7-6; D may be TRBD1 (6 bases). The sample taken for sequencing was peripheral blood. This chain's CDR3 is CASSLRTVNTGELFF. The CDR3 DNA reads TGTGCCAGCAGCCTAAGGACAGTGAACACCGGGGAGCTGTTTTTT.